This TCR beta chain was profiled in a study of shared clonotypes between healthy human individuals. Findings of the study overall: Larger estimated richness was generally recorded for naive subsets relative to memory subsets.

The authors loaded roughly 200 ng DNA, around 32,000 T cell genomes, into sorted-subset replicate PCRs. Libraries were prepared by immunoSEQ multiplex PCR; TCRdb keeps only in-frame clonotypes and omits some of them. The table records some 2.4 million clones, 93% of them present only once. Concerning this clone: No antigen is known for it.

Germline CDR1 SGDLS, CDR2 YYNGEE. The CDR3 is made up of 18 amino acids. Trimming removed 3 bases from V and 4 bases from J; junction bases left unmatched: 13. This clonotype originated in a young man in good health. Some clones in this sample may be carry-over from other donors' samples. Sequencing used naive CD4+ T cells from PBMCs. The subset: CD45RA+ positively selected. J is TRBJ2-3 and V is TRBV9, with 11 bases matching TRBD2. CDR3 in DNA: TGTGCCAGCAGCGAGGGGCCGGGTAGCGGGAGGGCCGCAGATACGCAGTATTTT. Its translation is CASSEGPGSGRAADTQYF.